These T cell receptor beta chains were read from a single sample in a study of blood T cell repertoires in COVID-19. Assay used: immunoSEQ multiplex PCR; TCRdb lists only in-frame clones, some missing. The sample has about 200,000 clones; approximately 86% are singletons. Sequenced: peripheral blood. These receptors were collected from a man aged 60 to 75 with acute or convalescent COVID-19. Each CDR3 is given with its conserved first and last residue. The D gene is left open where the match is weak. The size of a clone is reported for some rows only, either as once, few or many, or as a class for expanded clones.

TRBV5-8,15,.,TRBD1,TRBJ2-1,CASSLGQGRFNEQFF,TGTGCCAGCAGCTTGGGACAGGGGCGGTTCAATGAGCAGTTCTTC
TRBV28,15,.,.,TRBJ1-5,CASSPSALGGQPQHF,TGTGCCAGCAGTCCATCGGCTCTAGGTGGCCAGCCCCAGCATTTT
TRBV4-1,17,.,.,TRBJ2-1,CASSQVRGVSSYNEQFF,TGCGCCAGCAGCCAAGTCAGGGGGGTGAGCTCCTACAATGAGCAGTTCTTC
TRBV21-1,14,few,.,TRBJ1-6,CASRQDLHNSPLHF,TGTGCCAGCAGACAGGACCTGCATAATTCACCCCTCCACTTT
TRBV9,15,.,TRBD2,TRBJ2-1,CASSVEQRGNNEQFF,TGTGCCAGCAGCGTAGAGCAGCGGGGGAACAATGAGCAGTTCTTC
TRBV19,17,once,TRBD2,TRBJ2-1,CASSIAASGRSYNEQFF,TGTGCCAGTAGTATAGCAGCTAGCGGCCGCTCCTACAATGAGCAGTTCTTC
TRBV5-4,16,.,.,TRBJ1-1,CASRHNRDFENTEAFF,TGTGCCAGCAGACATAACCGGGACTTCGAAAACACTGAAGCTTTCTTT
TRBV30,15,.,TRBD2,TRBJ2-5,CAWSRGGGRRETQYF,TGTGCCTGGAGTCGGGGCGGGGGACGGCGAGAGACCCAGTACTTC
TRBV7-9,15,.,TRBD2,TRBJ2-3,CASSLFGGDTDTQYF,TGTGCCAGCAGCTTATTCGGGGGGGACACAGATACGCAGTATTTT
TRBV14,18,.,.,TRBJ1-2,CASSLRTPTIFYNYGYTF,TGTGCCAGCAGCCTGAGGACACCAACCATATTTTATAACTATGGCTACACCTTC
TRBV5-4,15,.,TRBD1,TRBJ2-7,CASSLGGQDIYEQYF,TGTGCCAGCAGCTTGGGTGGACAGGACATCTACGAGCAGTACTTC
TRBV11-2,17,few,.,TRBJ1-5,CASSLDRVPSIGQPQHF,TGTGCCAGCAGCTTAGACAGGGTCCCCTCCATCGGTCAGCCCCAGCATTTT
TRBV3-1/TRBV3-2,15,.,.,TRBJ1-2,CASSQLWGQNYGYTF,TGTGCCAGCAGCCAGTTGTGGGGGCAAAACTATGGCTACACCTTC
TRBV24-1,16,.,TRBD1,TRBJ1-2,CATSDMRQGERHGYTF,TGTGCCACCAGTGATATGCGACAGGGTGAAAGACATGGCTACACCTTC
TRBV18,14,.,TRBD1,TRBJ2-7,CASSPDRGAYEQYF,TGTGCCAGCTCACCGGACAGGGGTGCATACGAGCAGTACTTC
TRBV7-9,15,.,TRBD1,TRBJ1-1,CASSNPDRGNTEAFF,TGTGCCAGCAGCAACCCGGACAGGGGGAACACTGAAGCTTTCTTT
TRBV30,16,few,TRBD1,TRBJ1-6,CAWSVGTGFLNSPLHF,TGTGCCTGGAGTGTCGGGACAGGGTTTTTGAATTCACCCCTCCACTTT
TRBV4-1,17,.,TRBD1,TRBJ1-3,CASSQGTGGTLGNTIYF,TGCGCCAGCAGCCAGGGGACAGGCGGGACCCTGGGAAACACCATATATTTT
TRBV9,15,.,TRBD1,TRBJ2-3,CASSVEGASTDTQYF,TGTGCCAGCAGCGTAGAGGGGGCTAGCACAGATACGCAGTATTTT